This passage covers 10 T cell receptor beta chains from one sample sequenced in a study of T cells in Graves' hyperthyroidism and ophthalmopathy. RNA transcripts provided the source from which TCR beta CDR3 regions were amplified. During a first-round RT-PCR of the TCR CDR3, the HTBI primer set was used. TCRdb used MiXCR to reprocess the multiplex PCR reads, holding one entry per CDR3 protein. The sample shows under 600,000 distinct CDR3 sequences, roughly a sixth of them seen only once. Sequencing used blood. The origin of the receptors is a woman in her thirties or forties with Graves' ophthalmopathy.

This clonotype was picked up many times. The chain links TRBV5-1 to TRBJ2-1, with 9 bases fitting TRBD1. V was pared by 1 base and J by 5 bases, with 4 bases of the junction left unmatched. This CDR3 comprises 15 residues. Germline values: CDR1 SGHRS, CDR2 YFSETQ. In DNA, the CDR3 is TGCGCCAGCAGCTTGATCGGACAGGGGAACAATGAGCAGTTCTTC. Amino acids: CASSLIGQGNNEQFF.

The chain combines TRBV20-1 with TRBJ2-5; D tentatively fits TRBD1 or TRBD2 (5 bases each). CDR1 and CDR2 from the germline V gene are DFQATT and SNEGSKA (reference sequence). The V gene lost 0 bases and the J gene lost 3 bases, with 14 bases spanning the gap. The CDR3 is 15 residues long. In nucleotides, the CDR3 is TGCAGTGCTAGAGAACTCCGGGACCCCAAAGAGACCCAGTACTTC. Translated: CSARELRDPKETQYF.

This clonotype came up many times. The chain employs TRBV18 and TRBJ2-7; TRBD1 matches at 7 bases. V trimming: 4 bases; J trimming: 0 bases; junction bases outside the gene matches: 6. The V gene's germline CDR1 is KGHSH and CDR2 LQKENI. The CDR3 runs to 15 residues. DNA of the CDR3: TGTGCCAGCTCACGTTCGACAGGGAGCTCCTACGAGCAGTACTTC. Translated: CASSRSTGSSYEQYF.

The V call is TRBV10-2, the J call TRBJ1-2, with D possibly matching TRBD1 (6 bases). The CDR3 length is 14 residues. Deletions cut 3 bases from V and 4 bases from J, with 12 bases between. Germline V gives CDR1 WSHSY, CDR2 SAAADI. CDR3 region: CASSDQGPSYGYTF. CDR3 in DNA: TGCGCCAGCAGTGATCAGGGGCCAAGCTATGGCTACACCTTC.

This rearrangement joins TRBV12-3 or TRBV12-4 to TRBJ1-2; weak D call: TRBD1 (6 bases). The CDR3 extends over 16 amino acids. V was pared by 6 bases and J by 2 bases, with 19 bases between. The CDR3 DNA is TGTGCCAGCAGGCCCCCCACCACGGGGGCGAACTATGGCTACACCTTC. Protein: CASRPPTTGANYGYTF.

In this sample, this clonotype turned up a few times. The gene calls are TRBV7-2 and TRBJ1-2, with TRBD1 as a possible D gene (6 bases). The V gene's germline CDR1 is SGHTA and CDR2 FQGNSA. V was shortened by 4 bases and J by 3 bases, with 15 bases between the two germline ends. CDR3 length: 15 amino acids. In nucleotides, the CDR3 is TGTGCCAGCAGCTACCAAGAGGGGGGACACTATGGCTACACCTTC. This translates into CASSYQEGGHYGYTF.

This chain joins TRBV5-1 and TRBJ2-6, with unresolved D. The ends were cut back, 2 bases at V and 4 bases at J, with 16 bases in the middle. Germline V gene data show CDR1 as SGHRS and CDR2 as YFSETQ. The CDR3 contains 17 residues. The CDR3 here is CASSLIPGVSGANVLTF. The DNA for the CDR3 is TGCGCCAGCAGCTTAATTCCTGGCGTCTCGGGGGCCAACGTCCTGACTTTC.

The V gene is TRBV6-1, the J gene TRBJ2-3, with 9 bases that match TRBD2. The V segment lost 7 bases and the J segment 5 bases; nucleotides outside the gene matches: 7. CDR1 MNHNS and CDR2 SASEGT come from the germline V gene. CDR3 size: 14 residues. The CDR3: CASTPSGKRDTQYF. The CDR3 region has the DNA TGTGCCAGCACCCCTAGCGGGAAAAGAGATACGCAGTATTTT.

This clonotype was recorded many times. The chain uses TRBV11-2 and TRBJ1-3; no reliable D call. V was trimmed by 2 bases and J by 1 base, leaving 12 bases between them. Germline V gene data show CDR1 as SGHAT and CDR2 as FQNNGV. The CDR3 has 16 residues. The CDR3: CASSLRRSGSGNTIYF. DNA of the CDR3: TGTGCCAGCAGCTTACGTCGCAGCGGTTCTGGAAACACCATATATTTT. Drawing the rest from reference TRBV11-2 and TRBJ1-3, the complete variable domain is EAGVAQSPRYKIIEKRQSVAFWCNPISGHATLYWYQQILGQGPKLLIQFQNNGVVDDSQLPKDRFSAERLKGVDSTLKIQPAKLEDSAVYLCASSLRRSGSGNTIYFGEGSWLTVV.

This clonotype was found many times. This chain connects TRBV5-6 to TRBJ1-4; D is perhaps TRBD1 (5 bases). The CDR3 runs to 12 residues. Germline CDR1 and CDR2: SGHDT and YYEEEE. Trimming removed 4 bases from V and 7 bases from J, with 8 bases in between. The CDR3 loop is CASSRGGEKLFF. CDR3 coding DNA: TGTGCCAGCAGCAGGGGTGGTGAAAAACTGTTTTTT.